This T cell receptor beta chain was profiled in a study of blood T cell repertoires in COVID-19. Assay used: immunoSEQ multiplex PCR; TCRdb lists only in-frame clones, some missing. The sample lists some 80,000 clones; approximately 86% were seen once. The germline V gene encodes CDR1 LGHDT and CDR2 YNNKEL (reference sequence). The CDR3 spans 16 residues. The V gene end was trimmed by 4 bases and the J gene end by 8 bases; junction bases not matched to a gene: 7. The sequenced material came from peripheral blood. The chain uses TRBV3-1 (or the pseudogene TRBV3-2) and TRBJ2-3, with 15 positions matching TRBD2. The sequence came from a middle-aged man with active or convalescent COVID-19. The CDR3 protein is CASSLRTSGGAGTQYF. CDR3 coding DNA: TGTGCCAGCAGCCTCCGGACTAGCGGGGGGGCAGGTACGCAGTATTTT.